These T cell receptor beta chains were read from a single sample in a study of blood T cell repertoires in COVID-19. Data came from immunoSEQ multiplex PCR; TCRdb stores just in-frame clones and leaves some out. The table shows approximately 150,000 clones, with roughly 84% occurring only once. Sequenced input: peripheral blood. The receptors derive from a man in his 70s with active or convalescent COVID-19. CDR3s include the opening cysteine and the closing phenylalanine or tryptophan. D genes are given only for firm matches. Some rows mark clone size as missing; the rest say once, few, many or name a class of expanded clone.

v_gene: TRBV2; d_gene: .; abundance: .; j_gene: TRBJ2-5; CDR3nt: TGTGCCAGCAGTGAGCACAGAAACCAAGAGACCCAGTACTTC; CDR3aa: CASSEHRNQETQYF
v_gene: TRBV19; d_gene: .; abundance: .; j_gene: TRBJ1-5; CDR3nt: TGTGCCAGTAGTATTGGGCAGGGTAGGGGCAATCAGCCCCAGCATTTT; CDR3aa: CASSIGQGRGNQPQHF
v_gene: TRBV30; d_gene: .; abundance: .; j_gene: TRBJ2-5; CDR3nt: TGTGCCTGGAGCCAGGGACAAGAGACCCAGTACTTC; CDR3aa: CAWSQGQETQYF
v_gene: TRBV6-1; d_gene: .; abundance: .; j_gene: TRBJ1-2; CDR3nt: TGTGCCAGCAGTGAGTCTCCGGGGGGCTACACCTTC; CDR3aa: CASSESPGGYTF
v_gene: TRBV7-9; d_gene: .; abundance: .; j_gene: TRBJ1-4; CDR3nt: TGTGCCAGCAGCTCACATAAGGGTGCGGGTGAAAAACTGTTTTTT; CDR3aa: CASSSHKGAGEKLFF
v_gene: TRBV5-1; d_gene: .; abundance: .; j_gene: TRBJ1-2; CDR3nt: TGCGCCAGCAGCCAGGACAGCACCTATGGCTACACCTTC; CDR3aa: CASSQDSTYGYTF
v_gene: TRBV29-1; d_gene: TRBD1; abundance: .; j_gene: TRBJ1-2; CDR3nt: TGCAGCGCAGGTCCCGGGACAGGGACGAGTAACTATGGCTACACCTTC; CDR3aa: CSAGPGTGTSNYGYTF
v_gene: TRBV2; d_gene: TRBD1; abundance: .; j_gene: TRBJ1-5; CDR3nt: TGTGCCAGCAGAACAGGGGGGAGCAATCAGCCCCAGCATTTT; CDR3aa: CASRTGGSNQPQHF
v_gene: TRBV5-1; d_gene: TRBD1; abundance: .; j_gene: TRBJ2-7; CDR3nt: TGCGCCAGCAGCTTGGGGACAGGTTGGTCCTACGAGCAGTACTTC; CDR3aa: CASSLGTGWSYEQYF
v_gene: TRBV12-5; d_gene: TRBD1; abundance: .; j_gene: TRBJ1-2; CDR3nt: TGTGCTAGTGGTTTGGCCCAAGGACAGGTTGTCTATGGCTACACCTTC; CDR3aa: CASGLAQGQVVYGYTF
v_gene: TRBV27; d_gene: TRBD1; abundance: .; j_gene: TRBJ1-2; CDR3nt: TGTGCCAGCAGTTTTGGCGGGACAGGGGCGCGGGGCTACACCTTC; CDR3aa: CASSFGGTGARGYTF
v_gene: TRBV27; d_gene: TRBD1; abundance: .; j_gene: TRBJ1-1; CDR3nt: TGTGCCAGCAGTCTGGACAGGTATTCCACTGAAGCTTTCTTT; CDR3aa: CASSLDRYSTEAFF
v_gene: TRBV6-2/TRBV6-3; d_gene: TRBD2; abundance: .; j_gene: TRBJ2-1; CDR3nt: TGTGCCAGCAGTTACTACCGGACTAGCGGGGCTATGCCAAGCTACAATGAGCAGTTCTTC; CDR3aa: CASSYYRTSGAMPSYNEQFF
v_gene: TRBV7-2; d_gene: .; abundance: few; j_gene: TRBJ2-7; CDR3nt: TGTGCCAGCAGTTCCCTTCAGGGGCGCCCCTACGAGCAGTACTTC; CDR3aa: CASSSLQGRPYEQYF